This T cell receptor beta chain was obtained from a study of T cell responses to AZD1222 COVID-19 vaccine (dated by TCRdb to the early 2020s). Study-level background: TCR sequencing covered 233 trial participants: around 210 given two doses of AZD1222 and about 26 given two doses of MenACWY control vaccine. Enrollment into the trials was organized by age into subgroups of 18-55, 56-69 and 70-plus years, and those subgroups contained around 150, 28 and 57 TCR-sequenced participants, respectively.

The V end loses 8 bases and the J end loses 3 bases, and a stretch of 16 bases separates them. The germline V gene yields KGHSH for CDR1 and LQKENI for CDR2. The CDR3, cysteine through phenylalanine, is 15 amino acids long. Just CDR3 DNA is preserved here, 45 bases in frame from base 1. The CDR3 regions of human TCRbeta chains were analyzed by immunosequencing. From the authors' description of their analysis: Repertoire TCRs were matched against a reference library of SARS-CoV-2-specific TCRs generated with the MIRA antigen-specificity platform. Breadth meant the fraction of unique TCRs that were SARS-CoV-2-associated, whereas depth meant the fraction of total T cells that were SARS-CoV-2-associated. Using the MIRA data, each spike-specific TCR was mapped to the spike region that the TCR reacts to and placed in a CD4 or CD8 class. Log10-transformed breadth and depth values were compared by one-way ANOVA with Sidak's multiple comparisons tests. TCRdb mirrors the immuneACCESS table, restricted to in-frame sequences. Some clones are absent from its copies; in checked studies, under half trace to an unresolved V gene, and the reason for the others is unknown. The DNA gave D and trimming, while V, J and clone size come from that table. Recorded for this sample are 150,000 to 200,000 clones; approximately 90% of them occurred a single time. The ten largest clones take up 25% to 30% of the sample.

In light of the paper, this sample's time point label describes: about 28 days (+/-7) after the second vaccine dose. AZD1222 recipients given second doses at about 4 weeks or at about 12 weeks were pooled, since spike-specific TCR depth and breadth were not found to differ between the two schedules. Vaccinee samples were obtained from the UK trials COV001 and COV002, which included a single-blind randomized controlled phase 2/3 trial of AZD1222 (ChAdOx1 nCoV-19) in healthy adults. For TCRbeta chain sequencing, PBMC samples were collected from trial participants at day 0 and at day 28 after the second dose. With regard to this clone: The antigen this receptor binds is unknown. There are no base qualities to consult, and no much larger clone falls within one base.

Overall results and qualifications from the work: Because no day 14 peak-response samples were available, the repertoires could be characterized only after the peak T cell response. After two AZD1222 doses, both the breadth and the depth of spike-specific TCRs were significantly higher than at day 0 and than in MenACWY recipients. Reportedly, almost half of the unique spike-specific TCRs recognized epitopes lying outside the regions that are mutated in the B.1.351 and B.1.1.7 variants. Only five to seven AZD1222 recipients were SARS-CoV-2 seropositive at baseline, limiting conclusions about previously exposed vaccinees. The vaccine-associated CD4 TCRs covered the entire spike protein, and the dominant responses fell in regions 160-218 and 743-854. Participants were mostly white British, with more females than males. The authors suggested clonal diversity may have been underestimated. The 56-69-year group was small, and its depth increase did not reach significance, likely because of low power.

Sequences were derived from peripheral blood, sampled 28 days after the second AZD1222 dose. The sequence derives from an adult who received the AZD1222 COVID-19 vaccine. The receptor chain draws on TRBV18 and TRBJ2-2; TRBD1 might be the D gene, on 7 matching bases. The DNA reads as follows: TGTGCCAGCCGGAGGGACAGCGGGTACACCGGGGAGCTGTTTTTT. Its translation reads: CASRRDSGYTGELFF.